This T cell receptor (beta chain) was profiled in a study (dated by TCRdb to about 2016). With respect to the entire study: The study investigated the origins of HIV persistence in individuals who naturally controlled HIV infection.

Concerning this clonotype itself: Its antigen remains unidentified. The sample holds no much larger clone one base away, and base qualities are not on file.

Libraries were built with 5' RACE. TCRdb lists the instrument as Illumina HiSeq 2000. TCRdb reprocessed the public reads (quality trimming at Q25 with fastp, clone calling with MiXCR) and kept in-frame beta chains. Each entry merges the rows of one CDR3 protein and shows their most common DNA and genes. The sample records under 300 distinct CDR3 sequences, approximately 25% of which are singletons. 35% of the sample is in the top ten clones. Trimming leaves V shorter by 4 bases and J shorter by 16 bases, with the junction holding 12 bases beyond the gene matches. The CDR3 holds 15 amino acids from the cysteine to the phenylalanine. The retained sequence is limited to the CDR3, 45 bases, with the frame set at the first base.

This clonotype was obtained from a male donor with HIV. Recombination connected TRBV12-3 or TRBV12-4 to TRBJ2-1; 14 nucleotides in the junction match TRBD2. The sequenced material came from total memory T cells from blood PBMCs. In light of the paper, this sample's cell subset or site label describes: transitional memory CD4+ T cells. The CDR3 loop reads CASSSTSGGALVQFF. The nucleotide sequence is given as TGTGCCAGCAGTTCGACTAGCGGGGGGGCTCTAGTTCAATTCTTC.